This T cell receptor (beta chain) was captured in a study of cytomegalovirus exposure and HLA in healthy donors. Findings of the study overall: Analyzed later, most CMV-associated TCR beta chains appeared HLA-restricted. Follow-up analysis later connected one missense variant in DCLRE1C with trimming of TCR beta V- and J-genes.

A remark on this clone: Its antigen remains unidentified.

Trimming removed 7 bases from V and 2 bases from J; junction bases left unmatched: 11. The CDR3 spans 15 residues. Germline-derived CDR1 and CDR2 are MNHNS and SASEGT. This PCR relied on a set of 60 Vbeta primers and 13 Jbeta primers. TCRdb's table, derived via immunoSEQ multiplex PCR, lists solely in-frame clones and lacks some. The table shows more than 45,000 clones, with about 71% occurring only once. The V call is TRBV6-1, the J call TRBJ2-7; 7 bases fit TRBD1. This TCR derives from a woman between 55 and 75 years old in good health and CMV-seropositive. The sample consisted of PBMCs. CDR3 DNA sequence: TGTGCCAGCACCCCAAGCCGACAGGGAACCTACGAGCAGTACTTC. Protein product: CASTPSRQGTYEQYF.